This T cell receptor (beta chain) was documented in a study of regulatory T cells in long-lasting Graves disease. Stated time point: newly diagnosed GD, antithyroid drugs for less than 3 months. Scientists built the TCR library using RNA that was extracted from PBMCs. Xi'an, China, was home to the endocrinology department that provided patients. Around 9 milliliters of peripheral blood were drawn into EDTA tubes. The germline CDR1 and CDR2 sequences are LGHNA and YNFKEQ. With 1 base clipped from V and 8 bases from J, the junction kept 10 bases outside the gene matches. The CDR3 runs to 17 residues. Arm-PCR of CDR3 regions with iRepertoire HTBI primers generated TCR beta libraries. TCRdb fed the multiplex PCR reads into MiXCR, producing one record per CDR3 protein. Of hundreds of thousands of distinct CDR3 sequences detected, 15% appear once; the ten largest clones hold about a fifth.

This receptor was obtained from a female donor with Graves disease. This sequence joins TRBV4-2 and TRBJ2-2; 10 bases agree with TRBD2. The starting material was peripheral blood mononuclear cells (PBMCs), obtained at new diagnosis, from a patient treated with antithyroid drugs. The CDR3 protein is CASSQVIASGSSGELFF. As DNA, the CDR3 is TGTGCCAGCAGCCAAGTAATCGCTAGCGGGAGTTCGGGGGAGCTGTTTTTT.